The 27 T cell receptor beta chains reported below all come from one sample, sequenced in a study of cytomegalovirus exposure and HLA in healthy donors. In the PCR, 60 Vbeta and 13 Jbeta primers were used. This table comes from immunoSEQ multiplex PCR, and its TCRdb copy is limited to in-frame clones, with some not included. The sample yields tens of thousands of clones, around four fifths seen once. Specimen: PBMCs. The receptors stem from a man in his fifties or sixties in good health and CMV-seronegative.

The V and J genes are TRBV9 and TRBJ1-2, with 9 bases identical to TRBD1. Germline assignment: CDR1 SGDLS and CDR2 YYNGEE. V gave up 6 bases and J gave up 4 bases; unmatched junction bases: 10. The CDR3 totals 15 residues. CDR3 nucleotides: TGTGCCAGCACCCAATCCGGGACAGGGTTCTATGGCTACACCTTC. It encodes CASTQSGTGFYGYTF.

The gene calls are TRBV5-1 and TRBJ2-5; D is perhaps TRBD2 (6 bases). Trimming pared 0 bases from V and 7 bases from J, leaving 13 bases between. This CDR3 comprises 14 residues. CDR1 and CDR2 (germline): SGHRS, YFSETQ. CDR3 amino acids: CASSLEASDRTQYF. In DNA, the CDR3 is TGCGCCAGCAGCTTGGAGGCTAGCGATCGGACCCAGTACTTC. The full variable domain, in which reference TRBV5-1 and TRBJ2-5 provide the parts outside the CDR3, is KAGVTQTPRYLIKTRGQQVTLSCSPISGHRSVSWYQQTPGQGLQFLFEYFSETQRNKGNFPGRFSGRQFSNSRSEMNVSTLELGDSALYLCASSLEASDRTQYFGPGTRLLVL.

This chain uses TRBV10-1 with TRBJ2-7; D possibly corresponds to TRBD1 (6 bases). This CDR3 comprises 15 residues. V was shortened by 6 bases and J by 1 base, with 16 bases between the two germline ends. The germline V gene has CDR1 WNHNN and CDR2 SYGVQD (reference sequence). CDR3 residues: CASRHTGMGSYEQYF. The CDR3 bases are TGCGCCAGCAGGCACACAGGGATGGGATCCTACGAGCAGTACTTC.

CDR3 loop: CASSVTGNGYTF. The CDR3 bases are TGTGCCAGCAGCGTGACAGGAAATGGCTACACCTTC. The chain carries TRBV7-9 and TRBJ1-2, with a possible D match to TRBD1 (6 bases). Germline lookup yields CDR1 SEHNR and CDR2 FQNEAQ (reference sequence). V lost 5 bases, J lost 6 bases, and 10 bases lay in between. The CDR3 is made up of 12 amino acids.

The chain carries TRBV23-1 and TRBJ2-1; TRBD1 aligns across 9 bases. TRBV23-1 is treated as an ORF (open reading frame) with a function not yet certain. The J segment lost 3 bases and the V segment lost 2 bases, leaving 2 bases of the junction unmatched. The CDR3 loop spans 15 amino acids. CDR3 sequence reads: CASSQPGQGYNEQFF. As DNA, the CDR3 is TGCGCCAGCAGTCAACCGGGACAGGGCTACAATGAGCAGTTCTTC.

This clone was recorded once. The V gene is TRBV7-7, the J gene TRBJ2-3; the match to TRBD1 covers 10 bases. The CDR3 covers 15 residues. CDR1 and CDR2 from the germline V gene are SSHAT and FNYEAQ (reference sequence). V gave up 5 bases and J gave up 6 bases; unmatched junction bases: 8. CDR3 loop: CASSERTGGRDTQYF. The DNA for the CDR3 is TGTGCCAGCAGCGAAAGGACAGGGGGGCGCGATACGCAGTATTTT.

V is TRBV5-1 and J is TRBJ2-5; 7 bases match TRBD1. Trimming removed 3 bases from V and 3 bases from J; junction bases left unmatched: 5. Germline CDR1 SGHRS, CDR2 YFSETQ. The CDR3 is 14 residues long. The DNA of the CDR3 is TGCGCCAGCAGCTCCCAGACAGGGAAAGAGACCCAGTACTTC. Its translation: CASSSQTGKETQYF.

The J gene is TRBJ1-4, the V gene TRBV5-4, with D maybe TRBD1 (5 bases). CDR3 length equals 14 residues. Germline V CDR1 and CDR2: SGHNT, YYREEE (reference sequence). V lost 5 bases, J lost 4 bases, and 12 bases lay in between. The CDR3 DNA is TGTGCCAGCAGTAGGGGAGGAAATAATGAAAAACTGTTTTTT. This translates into CASSRGGNNEKLFF.

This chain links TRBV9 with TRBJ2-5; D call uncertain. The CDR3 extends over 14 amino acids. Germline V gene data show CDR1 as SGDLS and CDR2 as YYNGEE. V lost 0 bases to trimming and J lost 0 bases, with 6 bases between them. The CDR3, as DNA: TGTGCCAGCAGCGTAGCCGGGTACCAAGAGACCCAGTACTTC. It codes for CASSVAGYQETQYF.

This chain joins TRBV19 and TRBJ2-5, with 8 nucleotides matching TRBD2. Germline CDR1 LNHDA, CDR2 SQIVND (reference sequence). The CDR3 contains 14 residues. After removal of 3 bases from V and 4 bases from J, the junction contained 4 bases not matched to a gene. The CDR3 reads CASSISAGGETQYF. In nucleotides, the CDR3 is TGTGCCAGTAGTATTTCCGCGGGGGGAGAGACCCAGTACTTC.

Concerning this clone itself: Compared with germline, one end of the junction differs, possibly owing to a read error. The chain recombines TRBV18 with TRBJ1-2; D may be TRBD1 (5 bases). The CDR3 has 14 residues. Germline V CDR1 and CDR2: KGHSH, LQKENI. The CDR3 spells CASSPPIGGAGYTF. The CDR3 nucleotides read TGTGCCAGCTCGCCACCAATCGGAGGGGCCGGCTACACCTTC.

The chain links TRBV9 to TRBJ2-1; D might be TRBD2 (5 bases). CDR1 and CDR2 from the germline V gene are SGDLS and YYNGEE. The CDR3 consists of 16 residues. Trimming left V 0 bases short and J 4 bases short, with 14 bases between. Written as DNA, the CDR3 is TGTGCCAGCAGCGTAGGTCTCCGCCGGGAATACAATGAGCAGTTCTTC. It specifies CASSVGLRREYNEQFF.

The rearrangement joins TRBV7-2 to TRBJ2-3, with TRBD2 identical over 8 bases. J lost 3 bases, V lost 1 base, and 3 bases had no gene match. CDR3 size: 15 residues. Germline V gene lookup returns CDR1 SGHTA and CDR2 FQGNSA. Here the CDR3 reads CASSLGAGGTDTQYF. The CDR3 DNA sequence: TGTGCCAGCAGCTTAGGGGCGGGGGGAACAGATACGCAGTATTTT.

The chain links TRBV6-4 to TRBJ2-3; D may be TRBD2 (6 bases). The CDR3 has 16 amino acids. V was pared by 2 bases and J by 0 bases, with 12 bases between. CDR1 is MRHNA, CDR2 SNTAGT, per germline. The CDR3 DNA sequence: TGTGCCAGCAGTGACGGGAAGGGAGGTAGCACAGATACGCAGTATTTT. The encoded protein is CASSDGKGGSTDTQYF.

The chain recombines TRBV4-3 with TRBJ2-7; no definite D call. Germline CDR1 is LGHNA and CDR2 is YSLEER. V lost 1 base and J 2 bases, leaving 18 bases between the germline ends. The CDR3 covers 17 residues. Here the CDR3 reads CASSQVGGVASAYEQYF. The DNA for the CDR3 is TGCGCCAGCAGCCAAGTCGGCGGAGTGGCCTCCGCCTACGAGCAGTACTTC.

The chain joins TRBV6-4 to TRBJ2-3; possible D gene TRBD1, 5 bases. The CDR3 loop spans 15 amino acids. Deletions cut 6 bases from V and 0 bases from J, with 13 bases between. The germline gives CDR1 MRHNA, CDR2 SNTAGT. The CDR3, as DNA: TGTGCCAGCAGCCAAGACAGAACTAGCACAGATACGCAGTATTTT. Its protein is CASSQDRTSTDTQYF.

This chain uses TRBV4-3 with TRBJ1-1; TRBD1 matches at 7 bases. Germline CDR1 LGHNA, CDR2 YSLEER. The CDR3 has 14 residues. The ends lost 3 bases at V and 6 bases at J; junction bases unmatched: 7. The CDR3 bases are TGCGCCAGCAGCCACCTTCAGGGGGATTCTGAAGCTTTCTTT. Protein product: CASSHLQGDSEAFF.

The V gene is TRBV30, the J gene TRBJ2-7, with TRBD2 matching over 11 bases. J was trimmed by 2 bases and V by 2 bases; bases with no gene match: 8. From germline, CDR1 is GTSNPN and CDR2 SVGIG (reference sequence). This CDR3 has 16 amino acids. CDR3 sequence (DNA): TGTGCCTGGAGTACTAAGGGTAGCGGGGGGGCCTACGAGCAGTACTTC. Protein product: CAWSTKGSGGAYEQYF.

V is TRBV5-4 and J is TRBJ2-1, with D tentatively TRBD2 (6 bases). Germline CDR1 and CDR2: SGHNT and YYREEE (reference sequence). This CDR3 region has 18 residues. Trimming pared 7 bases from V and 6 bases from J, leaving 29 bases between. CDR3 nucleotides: TGTGCCAGCGACCCCGGTGGGGGGACTCGGCCGGGCTCCAATGAGCAGTTCTTC. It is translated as CASDPGGGTRPGSNEQFF.

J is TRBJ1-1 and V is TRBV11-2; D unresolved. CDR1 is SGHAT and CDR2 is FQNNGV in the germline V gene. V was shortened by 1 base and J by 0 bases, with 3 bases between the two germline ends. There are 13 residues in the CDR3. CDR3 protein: CASSLGVNTEAFF. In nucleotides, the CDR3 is TGTGCCAGCAGCTTAGGAGTGAACACTGAAGCTTTCTTT. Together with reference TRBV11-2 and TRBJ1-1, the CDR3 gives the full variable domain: EAGVAQSPRYKIIEKRQSVAFWCNPISGHATLYWYQQILGQGPKLLIQFQNNGVVDDSQLPKDRFSAERLKGVDSTLKIQPAKLEDSAVYLCASSLGVNTEAFFGQGTRLTVV.

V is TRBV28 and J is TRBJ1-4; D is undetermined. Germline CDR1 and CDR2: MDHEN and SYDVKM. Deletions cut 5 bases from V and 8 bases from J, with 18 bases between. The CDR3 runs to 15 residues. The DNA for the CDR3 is TGTGCCAGCAGTCTCCTAACTCCCGTGGGCGAAAAACTGTTTTTT. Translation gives CASSLLTPVGEKLFF. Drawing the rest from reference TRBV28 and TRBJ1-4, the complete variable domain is DVKVTQSSRYLVKRTGEKVFLECVQDMDHENMFWYRQDPGLGLRLIYFSYDVKMKEKGDIPEGYSVSREKKERFSLILESASTNQTSMYLCASSLLTPVGEKLFFGSGTQLSVL.

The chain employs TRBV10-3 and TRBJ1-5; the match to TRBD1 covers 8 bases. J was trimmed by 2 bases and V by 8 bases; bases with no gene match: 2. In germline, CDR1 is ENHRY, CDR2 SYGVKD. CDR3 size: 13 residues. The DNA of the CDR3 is TGTGCCATCGGACAGGGAGGCAATCAGCCCCAGCATTTT. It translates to CAIGQGGNQPQHF.

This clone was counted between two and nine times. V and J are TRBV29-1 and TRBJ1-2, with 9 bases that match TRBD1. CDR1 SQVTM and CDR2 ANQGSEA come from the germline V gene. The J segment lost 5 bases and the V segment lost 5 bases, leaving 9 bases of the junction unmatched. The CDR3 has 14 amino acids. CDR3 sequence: CSVTGTGNGYGYTF. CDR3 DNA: TGCAGCGTTACCGGGACAGGGAATGGGTATGGCTACACCTTC.

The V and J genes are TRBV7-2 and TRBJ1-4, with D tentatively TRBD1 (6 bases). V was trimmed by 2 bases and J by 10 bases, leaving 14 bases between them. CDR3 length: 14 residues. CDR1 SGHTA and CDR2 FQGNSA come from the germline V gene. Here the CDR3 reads CASSLSGAGVKLFF. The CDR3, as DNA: TGTGCCAGCAGCTTATCAGGGGCTGGAGTAAAACTGTTTTTT.

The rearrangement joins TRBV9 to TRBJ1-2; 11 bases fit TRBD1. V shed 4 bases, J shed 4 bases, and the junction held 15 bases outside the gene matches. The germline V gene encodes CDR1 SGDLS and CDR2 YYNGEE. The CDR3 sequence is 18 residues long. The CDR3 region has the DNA TGTGCCAGCAGCCCGCGACCCGGACAGGGGGCGACTTTCTATGGCTACACCTTC. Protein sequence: CASSPRPGQGATFYGYTF.

CDR3 residues: CASSFERGEGRADTQYF. As DNA, the CDR3 is TGTGCCAGCAGCTTTGAACGGGGGGAAGGTCGCGCAGATACGCAGTATTTT. This sequence joins TRBV5-4 and TRBJ2-3; 7 bases agree with TRBD2. The germline V gene has CDR1 SGHNT and CDR2 YYREEE (reference sequence). The CDR3 extends over 17 amino acids. The J segment lost 4 bases and the V segment lost 2 bases, leaving 13 bases of the junction unmatched.

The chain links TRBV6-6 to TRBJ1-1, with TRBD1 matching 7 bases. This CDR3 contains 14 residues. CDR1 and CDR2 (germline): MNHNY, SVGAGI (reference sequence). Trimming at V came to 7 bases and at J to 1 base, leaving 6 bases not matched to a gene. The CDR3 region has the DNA TGTGCCAGCACTTCCGACAGGGCGAACACTGAAGCTTTCTTT. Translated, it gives CASTSDRANTEAFF.